Each of the 13 T cell receptor beta chains below was sequenced from the same sample in a study of identical twins. TCRdb processed the 5' RACE reads anew with MiXCR; each CDR3 protein has one entry. The table includes 1.5 million or so distinct CDR3 sequences, more than 30% detected once. Sequencing used cord blood. These TCRs come from a newborn girl in good health.

The chain employs TRBV28 and TRBJ2-7; the D is unclear. CDR1 MDHEN and CDR2 SYDVKM come from the germline V gene. V was clipped by 5 bases and J by 5 bases, with 10 bases between them. There are 12 residues in the CDR3. The CDR3 DNA follows: TGTGCCAGCAGTCGTCATCTACACGAGCAGTACTTC. Its translation: CASSRHLHEQYF.

The rearrangement uses TRBV20-1 and TRBJ2-4; 9 bases are shared with TRBD2. The end of the DNA fits TRBJ2-5 better, so the J call may be wrong. CDR1 DFQATT and CDR2 SNEGSKA come from the germline V gene (reference sequence). There are 13 residues in the CDR3. CDR3 residues: CSAHSGRGETQYF. The CDR3 DNA is TGCAGTGCTCATAGCGGGAGAGGAGAGACCCAGTACTTC.

This clonotype occurred a few times. The rearrangement joins TRBV29-1 to TRBJ2-7, with D perhaps given as TRBD1 or TRBD2 (6 bases each). CDR3 length: 12 residues. In germline, CDR1 is SQVTM, CDR2 ANQGSEA. The V end was cut by 4 bases, the J end by 3 bases, with 10 bases between. CDR3 nucleotides: TGCAGCGTTGGTGGGGGGCGCTACGAGCAGTACTTC. Translation gives CSVGGGRYEQYF.

Only a few counts were recorded for this clonotype. The chain combines TRBV12-3 or TRBV12-4 with TRBJ1-1; D not resolved. V was pared by 5 bases and J by 5 bases, with 12 bases between. There are 13 residues in the CDR3. CDR3: CASSLLLETEAFF. The CDR3 DNA follows: TGTGCCAGCAGTCTTTTACTGGAGACTGAAGCTTTCTTT.

This clonotype was detected a few times. The chain couples TRBV28 to TRBJ2-3; 7 positions agree with TRBD1. Unmatched junction bases numbered 8, after V lost 6 bases and J lost 11 bases. This CDR3 is 12 amino acids long. Germline V gene sequence: CDR1 MDHEN, CDR2 SYDVKM. The CDR3 sequence is CASSYTGDRQYF. The CDR3 nucleotides read TGTGCCAGCAGCTACACAGGGGACAGGCAGTATTTT.

Only a few counts were recorded for this clonotype. J is TRBJ1-4 and V is TRBV7-8; TRBD1 aligns across 7 bases. The junction had 17 bases not matched to a gene; V was cut back by 3 bases and J by 4 bases. This CDR3 contains 19 residues. The germline CDR1 and CDR2 sequences are SGHVS and FQNEAQ. The CDR3 region has the DNA TGTGCCAGCAGCTTGGGTGACAGGGACGAGACGGTCCTTAATGAAAAACTGTTTTTT. This encodes CASSLGDRDETVLNEKLFF.

This chain uses TRBV6-2 or TRBV6-3 with TRBJ2-3; the D call may be TRBD1 or TRBD2 (6 bases each). V was shortened by 2 bases and J by 2 bases, with 17 bases between the two germline ends. The CDR3 consists of 17 residues. Germline CDR1 MNHEY, CDR2 SVGEGT. This chain's CDR3 is CASSYPSGAGHTDTQYF. The CDR3, as DNA: TGTGCCAGCAGTTACCCCTCAGGGGCGGGGCACACAGATACGCAGTATTTT.

With regard to this clonotype: This could be a read error, since a much larger clone is one nucleotide away. The chain recombines TRBV6-5 with TRBJ2-3; D is ambiguous. CDR1 is MNHEY, CDR2 SVGAGI, per germline. This CDR3 spans 15 amino acids. Here the CDR3 reads CACSTDRKRGDTQYF. DNA of the CDR3: TGTGCCTGCAGTACCGATCGAAAGCGTGGAGATACGCAGTATTTT.

On this clonotype itself: Possible read error: a much larger clone is one base away. The V and J genes are TRBV4-2 and TRBJ2-1; TRBD2 is a possible D gene (6 bases). Germline CDR1 and CDR2: LGHNA and YNFKEQ. The CDR3 spans 17 residues. As DNA, the CDR3 is TGTGCCAGCAGCCTTTCGGACCGGCGGCGGGGATACAGTGAGCAGTTCTTC. Amino acid sequence: CASSLSDRRRGYSEQFF.

This clonotype was counted only a few times. This rearrangement joins TRBV20-1 to TRBJ2-5; D unresolved. Trimming left V 7 bases short and J 0 bases short, with 6 bases between. The CDR3 has 11 amino acids. The germline gives CDR1 DFQATT, CDR2 SNEGSKA (reference sequence). The CDR3 region has the DNA TGCAGTGTGTCGAACCAAGAGACCCAGTACTTC. This translates into CSVSNQETQYF.

This clonotype has ten or more counts. As DNA, the CDR3 is TGTGCCAGCAGTTACCTGCTCAGGGGACGAGGCTACACCTTC. Its translation: CASSYLLRGRGYTF. V gene TRBV6-5 combines with J gene TRBJ1-2; D possibly corresponds to TRBD1 (6 bases). This CDR3 has 14 amino acids. Between the trimmed V and J ends, which lost 2 bases and 8 bases, there was a span of 15 bases. In germline, CDR1 is MNHEY, CDR2 SVGAGI.

The chain employs TRBV18 and TRBJ2-5; D gene unclear. This CDR3 is 15 amino acids long. Germline V gene data show CDR1 as KGHSH and CDR2 as LQKENI. V was shortened by 2 bases and J by 3 bases, with 13 bases between the two germline ends. The CDR3 DNA follows: TGTGCCAGCTCACCAATAGACCGACCGAAAGAGACCCAGTACTTC. Amino acid sequence: CASSPIDRPKETQYF. The full variable domain, its missing parts supplied by reference TRBV18 and TRBJ2-5, is NAGVMQNPRHLVRRRGQEARLRCSPMKGHSHVYWYRQLPEEGLKFMVYLQKENIIDESGMPKERFSAEFPKEGPSILRIQQVVRGDSAAYFCASSPIDRPKETQYFGPGTRLLVL.

This clonotype was counted at least ten times. The chain couples TRBV6-2 or TRBV6-3 to TRBJ2-1, with TRBD1 matching 7 bases. The CDR3 is 15 amino acids. CDR1 is MNHEY, CDR2 SVGEGT, per germline. The trim removed 2 bases at V and 7 bases at J, leaving 8 bases unmatched. CDR3 sequence (DNA): TGTGCCAGCAGTTACAGTCCCGAGACAGGGAATGAGCAGTTCTTC. It specifies CASSYSPETGNEQFF.